This T cell receptor (beta chain) was identified during a study of blood T cell repertoires in COVID-19 (dated by TCRdb to 2018 to 2021). Notes on the research overall: Collaborator samples came from the United States, Italy and Spain and covered acute and convalescent phases of COVID-19. Samples came from the ongoing ImmuneRACE study (first 160 participants) plus 1,254 subjects from 6 global collaborators. Subjects who had been exposed to COVID-19, were actively infected with it, or had recovered from it provided the deeply sampled blood TCRbeta repertoires that made up the dataset. HLA class I and class II types, where available, came from metadata supplied by the sample provider rather than from assay-based typing. The repertoires were released in a freely available public database meant as a resource for research on the immune response to SARS-CoV-2. A de-identified subject ID, COVID-19 status, age in years and sex were almost always included in the sample metadata. The prospective study material was composed of cDNA or gDNA derived from T cells, B-cell-depleted T cells, or PBMCs. The investigation overall reported the following: Clinical and demographic metadata were provided uncurated, with the amount varying by source and participant.

With regard to this clone: Its recognized antigen is unknown. Base qualities are not provided; no much larger clone lies one nucleotide away.

Each collaborating institution followed its own protocols to collect whole blood in K2EDTA tubes. For TCRbeta analysis, collaborators shipped samples in one of three forms: frozen whole blood, isolated PBMCs, or DNA extracted from either of those sample types. TCRbeta CDR3 regions were amplified from genomic DNA by means of the immunoSEQ Assay, a bias-controlled multiplex PCR. The authors' pipeline ran thus. Nucleated cell counts per sample were estimated from amplification of reference gene primers within the assay. To quantify the absolute abundance of each unique TCRbeta CDR3 rearrangement, sequence reads were collapsed and filtered. Productive Simpson clonality was computed per sample as the square root of Simpson's diversity index over productive rearrangements. Not all clones reach the TCRdb copy of this immuneACCESS table, which keeps in-frame sequences only. Checked studies attribute under half of the gap to unresolved V genes and leave the rest unexplained. The V and J calls and clone size are taken from that table; D and trimming were inferred from the DNA. The sample table contains about 59,000 clones; only one count was recorded for 80% to 95% of them. The ten top clones hold about 16% of the sample.

Inclusive of the bounding cysteine and phenylalanine, the CDR3 is 13 residues long. The DNA shown is the 39-base CDR3, in frame from base 1. The germline V end is reduced by 8 bases and the J end by 11 bases; junction bases left unmatched: 5. CDR1 and CDR2, per the germline V gene, are SGHDN and FVKESK. Sequencing was done on a sample of peripheral blood. The rearranged chain carries TRBV14 and TRBJ1-6; 11 bases in between match TRBD1. This receptor was identified in a man older than 75 with acute or convalescent COVID-19. The sequence in DNA is TGTGCCAGCCGGACAGGGGGCGCGACACCCCTCCACTTT. This encodes CASRTGGATPLHF.